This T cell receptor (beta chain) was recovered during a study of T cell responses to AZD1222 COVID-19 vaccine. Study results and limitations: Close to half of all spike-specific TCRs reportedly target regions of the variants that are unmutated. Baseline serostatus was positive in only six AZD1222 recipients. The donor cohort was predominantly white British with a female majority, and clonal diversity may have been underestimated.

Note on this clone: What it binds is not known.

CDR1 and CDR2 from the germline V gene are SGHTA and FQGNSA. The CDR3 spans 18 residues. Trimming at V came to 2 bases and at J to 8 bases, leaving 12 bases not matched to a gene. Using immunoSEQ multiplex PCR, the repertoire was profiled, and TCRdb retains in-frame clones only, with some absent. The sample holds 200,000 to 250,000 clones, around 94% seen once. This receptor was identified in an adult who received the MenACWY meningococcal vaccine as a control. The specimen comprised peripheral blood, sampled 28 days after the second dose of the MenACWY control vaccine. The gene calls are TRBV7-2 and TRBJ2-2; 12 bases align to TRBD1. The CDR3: CASSLKGQGATTTGELFF. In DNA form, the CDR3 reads TGTGCCAGCAGCTTAAAGGGACAGGGGGCGACTACGACTGGGGAGCTGTTTTTT.